The 2 T cell receptor beta chains in this list originate from one sample, sequenced in a study of CD8+ T cells in alopecia areata. Treatment indicated: oral pan-JAK inhibitor, 5-10 mg twice daily. The authors extracted RNA and reverse transcribed it into cDNA as the sequencing template. Using immunoSEQ multiplex PCR, the repertoire was profiled, and TCRdb retains in-frame clones only, with some absent. The sample yields roughly 92,000 clones, just over 70% seen once. Sequenced material: CD8+ T cells sorted from blood, taken at roughly week 45, from a patient treated with tofacitinib. All receptors derive from a human donor with alopecia areata.

The J gene is TRBJ1-1, the V gene TRBV29-1; a weak D match, TRBD1 (5 bases). The CDR3 is made up of 13 amino acids. Germline assignment: CDR1 SQVTM and CDR2 ANQGSEA. V was shortened by 3 bases and J by 1 base, with 9 bases between the two germline ends. CDR3 coding DNA: TGCAGCGTTGATGAGGGGTGGAACACTGAAGCTTTCTTT. Translated: CSVDEGWNTEAFF.

The V gene is TRBV30, the J gene TRBJ1-1; D is undetermined. Germline V gene data show CDR1 as GTSNPN and CDR2 as SVGIG (reference sequence). V was cut by 3 bases and J by 1 base, with 3 bases left in between. The CDR3 is made up of 11 amino acids. For the CDR3, the DNA is TGTGCCTGGAGAAAGAACACTGAAGCTTTCTTT. This gives the protein CAWRKNTEAFF. Based on the CDR3 plus reference TRBV30 and TRBJ1-1, the full variable domain is SQTIHQWPATLVQPVGSPLSLECTVEGTSNPNLYWYRQAAGRGLQLLFYSVGIGQISSEVPQNLSASRPQDRQFILSSKKLLLSDSGFYLCAWRKNTEAFFGQGTRLTVV.